This paragraph covers one TCR beta chain sequence. Its antigen is still unknown. In TCRdb, the 5' RACE reads were re-called with MiXCR into one record per CDR3 protein. Of about 9,000 distinct CDR3 sequences listed, about half were seen once; the top ten hold about 2.7%. Cells sorted as Tregs were CD4+, CD25+ and CD127-/low. CDR1 and CDR2 (germline): DFQATT, SNEGSKA (reference sequence). V lost 0 bases, J lost 4 bases, and 12 bases lay in between. The CDR3 extends over 15 amino acids. Regarding the study as a whole: The TCR gene usage of tumor memory CD4+ T cells clustered together with blood and lymph node memory CD4+ cells and with lymph node naive CD4+ cells. Tumor Treg TCRs overlapped most with tumor naive CD4+ cells.

V and J are TRBV20-1 and TRBJ1-4; D is uncertain. The clonotype comes from a female donor with breast cancer. The sample taken for sequencing was Tregs sorted from a lymph node. CDR3 sequence reads: CSARDLVRGNEKLFF. The DNA for the CDR3 is TGCAGTGCTAGAGATCTGGTCCGGGGTAATGAAAAACTGTTTTTT.